The 9 T cell receptor beta chains below were found in one sample sequenced in a study of shared clonotypes between healthy human individuals. Assay: immunoSEQ multiplex PCR; the TCRdb copy retains only in-frame clones and omits some. The data contain more than 2,000,000 clones, around nine tenths of them seen just once; the ten biggest clones take up around 0.15%. The material sequenced was naive CD4+ T cells sorted from blood. Documented subset: CD45RA+ positively selected. These receptors were obtained from a man younger than 30 in good health.

V gene TRBV19 combines with J gene TRBJ1-2, with D maybe TRBD1 (6 bases). V was pared by 9 bases and J by 8 bases, with 19 bases between. The CDR3 has 13 residues. Germline assignment: CDR1 LNHDA and CDR2 SQIVND (reference sequence). The CDR3 spells CASNPVGGAGYTF. The CDR3, as DNA: TGTGCCAGCAACCCCGTAGGGGGGGCCGGCTACACCTTC.

This clone showed up just a few times. V is TRBV28 and J is TRBJ1-2; a possible D gene is TRBD1 (6 bases). The CDR3 has 14 residues. Trimming left V 9 bases short and J 4 bases short, with 18 bases between. CDR1 is MDHEN and CDR2 is SYDVKM in the germline V gene. In DNA form, the CDR3 reads TGTGCCAGTCGTCCTACAGGGTCCCTCTATGGCTACACCTTC. It encodes CASRPTGSLYGYTF.

This sequence joins TRBV5-6 and TRBJ1-5; maybe TRBD1 (5 bases). The CDR3 runs to 16 residues. Germline loops: CDR1 SGHDT, CDR2 YYEEEE. Deletions cut 0 bases from V and 7 bases from J, with 17 bases between. DNA for the CDR3: TGTGCCAGCAGCTTGGGACCCGCGGGGGTCCGACAGCCCCAGCATTTT. Its translation: CASSLGPAGVRQPQHF. Filled out from reference TRBV5-6 and TRBJ1-5, the complete variable domain reads DAGVTQSPTHLIKTRGQQVTLRCSPKSGHDTVSWYQQALGQGPQFIFQYYEEEERQRGNFPDRFSGHQFPNYSSELNVNALLLGDSALYLCASSLGPAGVRQPQHFGDGTRLSIL.

In nucleotides, the CDR3 is TGTGCCAGCAGTGACGGTACAGGATTAAATTCACCCCTCCACTTT. Translated: CASSDGTGLNSPLHF. The chain has TRBV6-4 and TRBJ1-6; a possible D gene is TRBD1 (5 bases). V lost 2 bases and J lost 7, with 12 bases in between. Germline values: CDR1 MRHNA, CDR2 SNTAGT. The CDR3 sequence is 15 residues long.

V usage is TRBV28 and J usage is TRBJ1-2; possibly TRBD1 for D (6 bases). Germline CDR1 reads MDHEN; CDR2 reads SYDVKM. V lost 8 bases and J 2 bases, leaving 15 bases between the germline ends. The CDR3 has 14 residues. For the CDR3, the DNA is TGTGCCAGCCATAACAGAGGGGGAAACTATGGCTACACCTTC. This gives the protein CASHNRGGNYGYTF.

The chain recombines TRBV7-3 with TRBJ2-7; no reliable D call. Trimming left V 1 base short and J 6 bases short, with 10 bases between. The CDR3 sequence is 13 residues long. Germline values: CDR1 SGHTA, CDR2 FQGTGA. CDR3 sequence reads: CASSLIGYGEQYF. The CDR3 DNA reads as TGTGCCAGCAGCTTAATAGGGTATGGCGAGCAGTACTTC. Full variable domain (remainder filled in from reference TRBV7-3 and TRBJ2-7): GAGVSQTPSNKVTEKGKYVELRCDPISGHTALYWYRQSLGQGPEFLIYFQGTGAADDSGLPNDRFFAVRPEGSVSTLKIQRTERGDSAVYLCASSLIGYGEQYFGPGTRLTVT.

In its sample, this clone was seen once. The gene calls are TRBV11-3 and TRBJ2-1; 8 bases line up with TRBD2. V lost 4 bases and J lost 4; bases outside the gene matches: 12. The CDR3 runs to 17 residues. Germline CDR1 and CDR2: SGHNT and YENEEA. The CDR3 reads CASSWMSGTGGYNEQFF. The CDR3 region has the DNA TGTGCCAGCAGCTGGATGTCGGGTACGGGGGGGTACAATGAGCAGTTCTTC.

In this sample, this clone turned up a few times. This same CDR3 is encoded by further DNA sequences in the sample. V gene TRBV10-3 combines with J gene TRBJ1-1; D gene uncertain. CDR3 length: 13 amino acids. CDR1 is ENHRY, CDR2 SYGVKD, per germline. Trimming pared 3 bases from V and 1 base from J, leaving 6 bases between. CDR3 coding DNA: TGTGCCATCAGTGAAGGAGGGAACACTGAAGCTTTCTTT. It is translated as CAISEGGNTEAFF.

Only a few counts were recorded for this clone. This same CDR3 is encoded by further DNA sequences in the sample. The rearrangement joins TRBV5-1 to TRBJ1-2; the match to TRBD1 covers 7 bases. The CDR3 extends over 13 amino acids. The germline CDR1 and CDR2 sequences are SGHRS and YFSETQ. The V gene end was trimmed by 4 bases and the J gene end by 5 bases; junction bases not matched to a gene: 5. The chain's CDR3 is CASSLGTAYGYTF. The CDR3 nucleotides read TGCGCCAGCAGCCTCGGGACAGCGTATGGCTACACCTTC.